These 8 T cell receptor beta chains share one sample of origin, sequenced in a study of T cells in Graves' hyperthyroidism and ophthalmopathy. RNA transcripts gave rise to amplified TCR beta CDR3 regions. HTBI primers were the set used in a first-round RT-PCR of the TCR CDR3. TCRdb independently ran MiXCR on the multiplex PCR reads; one entry per CDR3 protein. The repertoire includes around 690,000 distinct CDR3 sequences, approximately 15% of them detected once, and roughly a sixth sits in the top ten. The sample was blood. The receptors were sampled from a man aged 50-60 years with Graves' hyperthyroidism.

This clonotype showed up many times. The chain recombines TRBV28 with TRBJ2-7; TRBD1 might be the D (5 bases). The germline CDR1 and CDR2 sequences are MDHEN and SYDVKM. This CDR3 is 15 amino acids long. The V end was cut by 8 bases, the J end by 3 bases, with 20 bases between. Here the CDR3 reads CASRSLPGHNYEQYF. The CDR3 DNA reads as TGTGCCAGCCGAAGTTTACCCGGACACAACTACGAGCAGTACTTC.

This clonotype has a count of ten or more. The chain carries TRBV10-3 and TRBJ2-2, with D hard to call. The ends were cut back, 6 bases at V and 3 bases at J, with 11 bases in the middle. The length of the CDR3 is 14 residues. In germline, CDR1 is ENHRY, CDR2 SYGVKD. CDR3 sequence: CAIRGQADTGELFF. In DNA, the CDR3 is TGTGCCATCAGGGGCCAGGCGGACACCGGGGAGCTGTTTTTT.

This clonotype was picked up many times. The chain uses TRBV2 and TRBJ2-1, with TRBD2 matching 8 bases. The germline CDR1 and CDR2 sequences are SNHLY and FYNNEI. The junction had 15 bases not matched to a gene; V was cut back by 5 bases and J by 9 bases. The CDR3 has 16 amino acids. The CDR3 loop is CASSPLTSGSDSEQFF. The CDR3 coding sequence is TGTGCCAGCAGTCCTTTAACTAGCGGCAGCGACTCTGAGCAGTTCTTC. Full variable domain (rest looked up from reference TRBV2 and TRBJ2-1): EPEVTQTPSHQVTQMGQEVILRCVPISNHLYFYWYRQILGQKVEFLVSFYNNEISEKSEIFDDQFSVERPDGSNFTLKIRSTKLEDSAMYFCASSPLTSGSDSEQFFGPGTRLTVL.

This clonotype was counted at least ten times. The chain links TRBV6-1 to TRBJ2-5; tentative D call: TRBD2 (6 bases). The CDR3 runs 17 residues. Trimming pared 8 bases from V and 3 bases from J, leaving 25 bases between. Germline CDR1 and CDR2: MNHNS and SASEGT. The CDR3, as DNA: TGTGCCAGCTCCCCTCATCCGGGAGAGGAGGTCGAAGAGACCCAGTACTTC. Encoded protein: CASSPHPGEEVEETQYF.

V usage is TRBV11-2 and J usage is TRBJ2-1; D ambiguous. The germline CDR1 and CDR2 sequences are SGHAT and FQNNGV. Deletions cut 5 bases from V and 8 bases from J, with 16 bases between. This CDR3 has 14 amino acids. Written as DNA, the CDR3 is TGTGCCAGCAGCCCGACTTCGCAAACTGATGAGCAGTTCTTC. This gives the protein CASSPTSQTDEQFF.

This clonotype was picked up a small number of times. The chain carries TRBV9 and TRBJ2-1, with 16 bases aligning to TRBD2. This CDR3 region has 17 residues. Germline CDR1 and CDR2: SGDLS and YYNGEE. Germline trimming cut 2 bases from V and 8 bases from J; bases unmatched to any gene: 7. This CDR3 is CASSVLGLAGGRDEQFF. As DNA, the CDR3 is TGTGCCAGCAGCGTTCTGGGACTAGCGGGAGGGAGGGATGAGCAGTTCTTC. Using reference TRBV9 and TRBJ2-1 for the parts outside the CDR3, the full variable domain is DSGVTQTPKHLITATGQRVTLRCSPRSGDLSVYWYQQSLDQGLQFLIQYYNGEERAKGNILERFSAQQFPDLHSELNLSSLELGDSALYFCASSVLGLAGGRDEQFFGPGTRLTVL.

This clonotype was observed at least ten times. The DNA of the CDR3 is TGTGCCAGCAGACCCGACAGGATCAACACTGAAGCTTTCTTT. Its translation: CASRPDRINTEAFF. The genes are TRBV6-1 and TRBJ1-1; a possible D gene is TRBD1 (6 bases). Trimming left V 6 bases short and J 2 bases short, with 13 bases between. Germline values: CDR1 MNHNS, CDR2 SASEGT. CDR3 length: 14 residues.

This clonotype was counted ten times or more. This chain links TRBV3-1 with TRBJ1-5; D ambiguous. V was trimmed by 0 bases and J by 0 bases, leaving 6 bases between them. The CDR3 consists of 15 residues. Germline CDR1 and CDR2: LGHDT and YNNKEL (reference sequence). The CDR3 DNA is TGTGCCAGCAGCCAAGACAGCTATAGCAATCAGCCCCAGCATTTT. It codes for CASSQDSYSNQPQHF.